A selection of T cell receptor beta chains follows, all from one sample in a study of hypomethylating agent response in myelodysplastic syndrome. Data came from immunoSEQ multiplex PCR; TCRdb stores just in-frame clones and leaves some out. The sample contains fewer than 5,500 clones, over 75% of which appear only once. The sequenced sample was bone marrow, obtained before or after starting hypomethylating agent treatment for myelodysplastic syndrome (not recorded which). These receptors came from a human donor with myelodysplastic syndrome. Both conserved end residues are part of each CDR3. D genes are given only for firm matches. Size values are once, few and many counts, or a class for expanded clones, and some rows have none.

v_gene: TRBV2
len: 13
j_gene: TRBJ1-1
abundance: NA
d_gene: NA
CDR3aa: CASSVGDFTEAFF
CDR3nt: TGTGCCAGCAGTGTCGGGGATTTCACTGAAGCTTTCTTT

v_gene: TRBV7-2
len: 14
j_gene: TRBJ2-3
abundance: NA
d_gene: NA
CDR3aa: CASSLDTGTDTQYF
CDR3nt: TGTGCCAGCAGCCTGGACACGGGGACAGATACGCAGTATTTT

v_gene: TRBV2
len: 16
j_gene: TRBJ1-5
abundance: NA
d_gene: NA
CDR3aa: CASSDYGGLLNQPQHF
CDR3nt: TGTGCCAGCAGTGACTATGGCGGGCTGCTGAATCAGCCCCAGCATTTT

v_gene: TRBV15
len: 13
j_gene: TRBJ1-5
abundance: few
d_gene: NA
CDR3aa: CATSSNSNQPQHF
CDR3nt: TGTGCCACCAGCAGTAATAGCAATCAGCCCCAGCATTTT

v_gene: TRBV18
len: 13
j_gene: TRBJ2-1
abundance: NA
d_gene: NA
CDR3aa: CASSGTSYNEQFF
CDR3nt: TGTGCCAGCTCCGGGACATCCTACAATGAGCAGTTCTTC

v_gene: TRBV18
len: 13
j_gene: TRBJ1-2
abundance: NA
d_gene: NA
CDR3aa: CASSLIRDFGYTF
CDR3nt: TGTGCCAGCTCATTGATCCGAGATTTCGGCTACACCTTC

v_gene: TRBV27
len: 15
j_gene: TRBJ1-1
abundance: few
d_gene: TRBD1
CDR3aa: CASRLQPTGITEAFF
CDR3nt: TGTGCCAGCAGACTACAGCCGACAGGGATCACTGAAGCTTTCTTT

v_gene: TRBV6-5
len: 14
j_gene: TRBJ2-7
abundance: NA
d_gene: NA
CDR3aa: CASSLDVSSYEQYF
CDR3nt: TGTGCCAGCAGTCTTGACGTCAGCTCCTACGAGCAGTACTTC

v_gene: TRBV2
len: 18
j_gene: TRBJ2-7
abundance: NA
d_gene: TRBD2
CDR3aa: CASKKRRGGGTVGYEQYF
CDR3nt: TGTGCCAGCAAAAAGAGGAGGGGCGGGGGTACGGTTGGGTACGAGCAGTACTTC

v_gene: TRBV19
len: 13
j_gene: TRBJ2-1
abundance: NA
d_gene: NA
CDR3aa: CASSIGSVSEQFF
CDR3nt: TGTGCCAGTAGTATCGGGTCGGTCTCCGAGCAGTTCTTC

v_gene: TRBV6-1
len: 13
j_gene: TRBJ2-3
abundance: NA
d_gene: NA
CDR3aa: CASSSDPRDTQYF
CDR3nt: TGTGCCAGCAGTTCAGACCCCAGGGATACGCAGTATTTT

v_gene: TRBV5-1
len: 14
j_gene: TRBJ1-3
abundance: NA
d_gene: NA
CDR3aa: CASSLEGIWDTIYF
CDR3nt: TGCGCCAGCAGCTTGGAAGGGATTTGGGACACCATATATTTT

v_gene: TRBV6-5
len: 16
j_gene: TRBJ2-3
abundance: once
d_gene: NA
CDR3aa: CASSYSGLQITDTQYF
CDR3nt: TGTGCCAGCAGTTACTCGGGACTCCAAATCACAGATACGCAGTATTTT

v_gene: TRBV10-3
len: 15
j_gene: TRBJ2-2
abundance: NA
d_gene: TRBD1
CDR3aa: CAISVTGRNTGELFF
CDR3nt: TGTGCCATCAGTGTGACAGGGCGGAACACCGGGGAGCTGTTTTTT

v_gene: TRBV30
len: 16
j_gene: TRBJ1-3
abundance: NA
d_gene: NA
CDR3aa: CAWSVGPSLKGDTIYF
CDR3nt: TGTGCCTGGAGTGTCGGGCCGAGCTTAAAGGGGGACACCATATATTTT

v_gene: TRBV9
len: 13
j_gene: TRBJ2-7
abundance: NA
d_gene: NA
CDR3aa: CASSVGGFNEQYF
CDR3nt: TGTGCCAGCAGCGTGGGCGGATTCAACGAGCAGTACTTC

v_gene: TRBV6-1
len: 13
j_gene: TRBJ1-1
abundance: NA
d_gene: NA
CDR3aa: CASSLERVTEAFF
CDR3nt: TGTGCCAGCAGCCTTGAAAGGGTTACTGAAGCTTTCTTT

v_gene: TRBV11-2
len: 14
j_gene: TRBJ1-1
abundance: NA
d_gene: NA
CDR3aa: CASSFSHGGTEAFF
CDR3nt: TGTGCCAGCAGCTTTTCCCATGGGGGCACTGAAGCTTTCTTT

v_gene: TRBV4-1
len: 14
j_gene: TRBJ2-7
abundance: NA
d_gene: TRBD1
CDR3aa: CASRPGTGHYEQYF
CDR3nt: TGCGCCAGCAGGCCCGGGACAGGGCACTACGAGCAGTACTTC

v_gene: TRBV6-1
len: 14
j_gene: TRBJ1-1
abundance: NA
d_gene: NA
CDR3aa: CASSEAGLNTEAFF
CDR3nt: TGTGCCAGCAGTGAAGCAGGGCTTAACACTGAAGCTTTCTTT

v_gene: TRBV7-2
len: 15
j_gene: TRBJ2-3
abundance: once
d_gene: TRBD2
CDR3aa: CASSRLAGGPDTQYF
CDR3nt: TGTGCCAGCAGCCGTCTAGCGGGGGGCCCAGATACGCAGTATTTT

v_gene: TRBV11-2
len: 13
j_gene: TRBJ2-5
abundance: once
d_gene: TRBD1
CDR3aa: CASSKDREETQYF
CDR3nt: TGTGCCAGCAGCAAGGACAGGGAAGAGACCCAGTACTTC

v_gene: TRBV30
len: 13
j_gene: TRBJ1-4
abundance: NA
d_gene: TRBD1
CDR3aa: CAWSRQGGEKLFF
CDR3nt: TGTGCCTGGAGTAGACAGGGCGGGGAAAAACTGTTTTTT

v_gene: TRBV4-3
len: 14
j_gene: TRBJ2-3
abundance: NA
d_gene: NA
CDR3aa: CASSQGSVADTQYF
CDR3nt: TGCGCCAGCAGCCAAGGGTCCGTTGCAGATACGCAGTATTTT

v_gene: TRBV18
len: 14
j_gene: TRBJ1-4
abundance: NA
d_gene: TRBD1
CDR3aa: CASSPGTVNEKLFF
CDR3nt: TGTGCCAGCTCGCCCGGGACAGTTAATGAAAAACTGTTTTTT

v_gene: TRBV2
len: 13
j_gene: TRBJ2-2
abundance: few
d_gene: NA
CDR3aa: CASSGGFAGELFF
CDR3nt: TGTGCCAGCAGTGGGGGGTTCGCCGGGGAGCTGTTTTTT

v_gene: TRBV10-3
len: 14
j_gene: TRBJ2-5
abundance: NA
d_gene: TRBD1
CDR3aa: CAISRDRIEETQYF
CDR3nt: TGTGCCATCTCCCGGGACAGAATTGAAGAGACCCAGTACTTC

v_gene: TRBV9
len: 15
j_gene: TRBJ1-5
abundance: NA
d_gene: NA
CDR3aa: CASSVDDSKDQPQHF
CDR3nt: TGTGCCAGCAGCGTAGATGACAGTAAGGATCAGCCCCAGCATTTT

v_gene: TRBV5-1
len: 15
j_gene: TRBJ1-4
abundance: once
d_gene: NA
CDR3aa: CASSQTLGTNEKLFF
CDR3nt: TGCGCCAGCAGCCAGACTTTGGGGACTAATGAAAAACTGTTTTTT

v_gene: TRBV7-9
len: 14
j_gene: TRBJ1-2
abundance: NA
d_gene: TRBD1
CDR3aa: CASSGTGLNYGYTF
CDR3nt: TGTGCCAGCAGCGGGACAGGGCTTAACTATGGCTACACCTTC

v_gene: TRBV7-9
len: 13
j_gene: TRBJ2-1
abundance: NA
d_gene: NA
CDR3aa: CASSFPPGGEQFF
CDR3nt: TGTGCCAGCAGCTTTCCTCCGGGCGGTGAGCAGTTCTTC

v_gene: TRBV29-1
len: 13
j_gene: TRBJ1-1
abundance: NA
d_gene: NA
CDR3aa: CSVEPLGRTEAFF
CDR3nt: TGCAGCGTTGAACCGTTGGGAAGGACTGAAGCTTTCTTT

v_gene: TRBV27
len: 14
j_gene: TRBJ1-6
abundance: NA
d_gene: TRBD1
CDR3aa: CASREIQGISPLHF
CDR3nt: TGTGCCAGCAGAGAGATACAGGGGATATCACCCCTCCACTTT

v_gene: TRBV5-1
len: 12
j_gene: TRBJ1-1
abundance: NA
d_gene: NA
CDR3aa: CASSFSGTEAFF
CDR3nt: TGCGCCAGCAGCTTCTCGGGGACTGAAGCTTTCTTT

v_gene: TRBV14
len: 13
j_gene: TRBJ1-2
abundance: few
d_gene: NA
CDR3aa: CASSQDLWGGYTF
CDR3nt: TGTGCCAGCAGCCAAGATTTGTGGGGTGGCTACACCTTC

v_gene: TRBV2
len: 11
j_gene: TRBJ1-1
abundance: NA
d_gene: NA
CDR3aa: CASRGRAEAFF
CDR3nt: TGTGCCAGCCGGGGGCGGGCTGAAGCTTTCTTT

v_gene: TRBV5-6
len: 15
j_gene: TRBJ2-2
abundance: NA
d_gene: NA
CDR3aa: CASSFLQDYTGELFF
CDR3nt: TGTGCCAGCAGCTTCTTACAGGACTACACCGGGGAGCTGTTTTTT

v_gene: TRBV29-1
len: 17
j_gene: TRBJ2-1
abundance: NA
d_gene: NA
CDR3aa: CSVEDRGSGSSYNEQFF
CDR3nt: TGCAGCGTTGAAGACAGGGGTAGCGGAAGCTCCTACAATGAGCAGTTCTTC

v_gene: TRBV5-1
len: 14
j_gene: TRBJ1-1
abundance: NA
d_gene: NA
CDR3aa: CASSFGHSNTEAFF
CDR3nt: TGCGCCAGCAGCTTTGGACATTCGAACACTGAAGCTTTCTTT

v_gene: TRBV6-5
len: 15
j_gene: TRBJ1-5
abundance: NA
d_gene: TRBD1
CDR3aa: CASSYSGTGNQPQHF
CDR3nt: TGTGCCAGCAGTTATTCCGGGACAGGAAATCAGCCCCAGCATTTT

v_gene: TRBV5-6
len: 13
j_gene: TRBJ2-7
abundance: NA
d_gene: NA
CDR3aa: CASSLGESYEQYF
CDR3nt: TGTGCCAGCAGCTTGGGGGAGTCCTACGAGCAGTACTTC

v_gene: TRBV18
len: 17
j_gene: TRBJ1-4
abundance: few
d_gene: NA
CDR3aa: CASSPYTGTKLDEKLFF
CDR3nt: TGTGCCAGCTCACCTTATACAGGGACGAAGTTAGATGAAAAACTGTTTTTT

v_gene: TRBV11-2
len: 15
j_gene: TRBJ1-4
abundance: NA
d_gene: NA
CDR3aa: CASSLERAGNEKLFF
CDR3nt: TGTGCCAGCAGCTTAGAGAGGGCAGGGAATGAAAAACTGTTTTTT

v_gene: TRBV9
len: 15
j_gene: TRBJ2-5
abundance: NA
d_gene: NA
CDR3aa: CASSAGHSGQETQYF
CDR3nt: TGTGCCAGCAGCGCTGGACACTCGGGTCAAGAGACCCAGTACTTC

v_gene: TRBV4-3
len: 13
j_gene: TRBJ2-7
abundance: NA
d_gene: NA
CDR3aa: CASSQEGTDEQYF
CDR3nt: TGCGCCAGCAGCCAAGAGGGGACCGACGAGCAGTACTTC